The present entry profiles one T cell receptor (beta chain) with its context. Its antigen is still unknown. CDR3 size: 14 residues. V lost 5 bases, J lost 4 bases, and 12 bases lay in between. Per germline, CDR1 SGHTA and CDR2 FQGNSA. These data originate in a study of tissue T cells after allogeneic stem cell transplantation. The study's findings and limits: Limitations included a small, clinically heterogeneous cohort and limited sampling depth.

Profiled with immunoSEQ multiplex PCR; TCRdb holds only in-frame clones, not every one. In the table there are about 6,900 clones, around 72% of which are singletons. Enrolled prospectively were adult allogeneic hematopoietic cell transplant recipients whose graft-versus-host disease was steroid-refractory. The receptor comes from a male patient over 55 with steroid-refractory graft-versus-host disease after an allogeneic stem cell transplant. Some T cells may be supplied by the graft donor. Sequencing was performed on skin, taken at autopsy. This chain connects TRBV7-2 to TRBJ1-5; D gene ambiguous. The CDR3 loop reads CASSHSGVNQPQHF. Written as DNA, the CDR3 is TGTGCCAGCAGCCATAGCGGGGTTAATCAGCCCCAGCATTTT.